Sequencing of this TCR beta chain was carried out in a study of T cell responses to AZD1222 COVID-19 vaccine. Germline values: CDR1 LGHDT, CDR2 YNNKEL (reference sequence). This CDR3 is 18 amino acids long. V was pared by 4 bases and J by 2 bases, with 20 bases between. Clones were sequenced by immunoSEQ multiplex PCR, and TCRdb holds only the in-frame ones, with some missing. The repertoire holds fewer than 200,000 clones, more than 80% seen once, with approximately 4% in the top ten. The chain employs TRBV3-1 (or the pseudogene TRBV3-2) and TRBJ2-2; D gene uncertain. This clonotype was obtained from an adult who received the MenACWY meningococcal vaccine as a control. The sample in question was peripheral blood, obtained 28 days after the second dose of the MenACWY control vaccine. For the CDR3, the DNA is TGTGCCAGCAGCCTTTCGTCTTGGGCCCGACCAAACACCGGGGAGCTGTTTTTT. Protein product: CASSLSSWARPNTGELFF.